Shown below are 27 T cell receptor beta chains from a single sample sequenced in a study of regulatory T cells in long-lasting Graves disease. As for time point: persistent/refractory GD, antithyroid drugs over 5 years with positive TRAb. PBMC RNA was the source of the TCR library. Investigators prepared the TCR beta libraries by applying iRepertoire HTBI primers and Arm-PCR of CDR3 regions. Each CDR3 protein gets one entry after TCRdb re-called the multiplex PCR reads with MiXCR. The data show some 430,000 distinct CDR3 sequences, 20% to 25% seen once. Material: peripheral blood mononuclear cells (PBMCs), obtained when the disease was refractory, from a patient treated with antithyroid drugs. These receptor sequences come from a female donor with Graves disease.

The sample holds a few counts of this clonotype. V and J are TRBV24-1 and TRBJ2-5; D unclear. Germline values: CDR1 KGHDR, CDR2 SFDVKD. CDR3 length: 13 residues. V was pared by 0 bases and J by 5 bases, with 6 bases between. Written as DNA, the CDR3 is TGTGCCACCAGTGATTTGGGAAGGGAGACCCAGTACTTC. Its translation: CATSDLGRETQYF.

The chain uses TRBV12-3 or TRBV12-4 and TRBJ2-1; TRBD2 aligns across 15 bases. This CDR3 is built from 16 residues. After removal of 5 bases from V and 3 bases from J, the junction contained 2 bases not matched to a gene. Here the CDR3 DNA reads TGTGCCAGCAGTCGGACTAGCGGGGGGGTCTACAATGAGCAGTTCTTC. Residues: CASSRTSGGVYNEQFF.

J is TRBJ1-3 and V is TRBV30; D is uncertain. CDR1 and CDR2 (germline): GTSNPN, SVGIG (reference sequence). CDR3 length equals 11 residues. V shed 4 bases and J shed 3 bases, with 4 bases lying between them. In DNA, the CDR3 is TGTGCCTGGAACCGTGGAAACACCATATATTTT. Its protein product is CAWNRGNTIYF.

This clonotype was recorded at least ten times. The chain recombines TRBV15 with TRBJ2-4; 8 nucleotides align to TRBD1. CDR3 length: 13 residues. The ends lost 4 bases at V and 8 bases at J; junction bases unmatched: 4. Germline CDR1 reads LNHNV; CDR2 reads YYDKDF (reference sequence). CDR3 nucleotide sequence: TGTGCCACCAGCACTTACAGGGGGTACATTCAGTACTTC. Protein sequence: CATSTYRGYIQYF.

This clonotype has a handful of counts. The DNA for the CDR3 is TGCGCCAGCAGCTTGATGGGGAATGAAAAACTGTTTTTT. Residues: CASSLMGNEKLFF. The chain uses TRBV5-1 and TRBJ1-4; D is unresolved. The CDR3 runs 13 residues. V gave up 1 base and J gave up 5 bases, with 6 bases separating them. Germline V lookup: CDR1 SGHRS, CDR2 YFSETQ.

This clonotype was observed many times. V is TRBV5-6 and J is TRBJ1-1; no clear D. The germline V gene encodes CDR1 SGHDT and CDR2 YYEEEE. The CDR3 consists of 16 residues. Trimming removed 0 bases from V and 0 bases from J, with 12 bases in between. For the CDR3, the DNA is TGTGCCAGCAGCTTGGTAGCCTACAGCCTGAACACTGAAGCTTTCTTT. This sequence encodes CASSLVAYSLNTEAFF.

The chain couples TRBV2 to TRBJ2-1, with D hard to call. V dropped 3 bases and J dropped 0 bases, with 9 bases sitting between them. Germline V gene data show CDR1 as SNHLY and CDR2 as FYNNEI. This CDR3 region has 15 residues. CDR3 amino acids: CASSEGFSSYNEQFF. CDR3 nucleotides: TGTGCCAGCAGTGAGGGATTTAGCTCCTACAATGAGCAGTTCTTC.

As to this clonotype: A read error likely explains this, since a far larger clone differs by one base. The chain carries TRBV11-1 and TRBJ1-6; D is ambiguous. This CDR3 is 16 amino acids long. Trimming stripped 0 bases from V and 0 bases from J, with 6 bases between. The germline V gene encodes CDR1 SGHAT and CDR2 FQDESV (reference sequence). CDR3 coding DNA: TGTGCCAGCAGCTTAGCAGAGAGCTCCTATAATTCACCCCTCCACTTT. Residues: CASSLAESSYNSPLHF.

This chain uses TRBV4-1 with TRBJ1-2, with a weak D call TRBD1 (5 bases). The V gene's germline CDR1 is MGHRA and CDR2 YSYEKL. V dropped 4 bases and J dropped 2 bases, with 14 bases sitting between them. The CDR3 sequence is 15 residues long. Here the CDR3 DNA reads TGCGCCAGCAGCCCGGGAGGCAGGGCCAACTATGGCTACACCTTC. This gives the protein CASSPGGRANYGYTF.

This clonotype was seen repeatedly, ten times or more. The V gene is TRBV12-3 or TRBV12-4, the J gene TRBJ1-2; D may be TRBD1 (5 bases). V was shortened by 3 bases and J by 8 bases, with 13 bases between the two germline ends. The CDR3 covers 13 residues. The CDR3 bases are TGTGCCAGCAGTTTGATCAGCAGGGACGGCTACACCTTC. Translating it yields CASSLISRDGYTF.

On this clonotype: Being one base from a much bigger clone, this may be a read error. This sequence joins TRBV20-1 and TRBJ2-2; possibly TRBD2 for D (6 bases). Germline CDR1 DFQATT, CDR2 SNEGSKA (reference sequence). CDR3 length equals 13 residues. The CDR3 DNA is TGCAGTGCTAGAGGACTCAACACCGGGGGGCTGTTTTTT. Translated: CSARGLNTGGLFF.

V is TRBV29-1 and J is TRBJ2-2, with 9 bases fitting TRBD1. Germline V gene sequence: CDR1 SQVTM, CDR2 ANQGSEA. The length of the CDR3 is 15 residues. Trimming cost V 1 base and J 0 bases; bases outside gene matches: 0. The CDR3 here is CSVEGQGANTGELFF. The CDR3 DNA follows: TGCAGCGTTGAAGGACAGGGGGCGAACACCGGGGAGCTGTTTTTT.

About this clonotype itself: Given a much more abundant clone one base away, this may be a read error. The CDR3 sequence is CASSLEATQYF. The CDR3 nucleotides are TGTGCCAGCAGTCTCGAGGCGACCCAGTACTTC. The chain employs TRBV6-1 and TRBJ2-5; D is ambiguous. The V gene's germline CDR1 is MNHNS and CDR2 SASEGT. The CDR3 is 11 residues long. V gave up 5 bases and J gave up 7 bases, with 8 bases separating them.

The J gene is TRBJ1-1, the V gene TRBV7-8; TRBD1 aligns across 8 bases. This CDR3 comprises 15 residues. Germline trimming cut 1 base from V and 3 bases from J; bases unmatched to any gene: 4. Germline-derived CDR1 and CDR2 are SGHVS and FQNEAQ. The CDR3 bases are TGTGCCAGCAGCTTAGACCAGGGGGCCTACACTGAAGCTTTCTTT. This codes for CASSLDQGAYTEAFF. Looking up the rest from reference TRBV7-8 and TRBJ1-1 gives the full variable domain: GAGVSQSPRYKVAKRGQDVALRCDPISGHVSLFWYQQALGQGPEFLTYFQNEAQLDKSGLPSDRFFAERPEGSVSTLKIQRTQQEDSAVYLCASSLDQGAYTEAFFGQGTRLTVV.

The chain has TRBV4-1 and TRBJ2-7, with D perhaps TRBD1 or TRBD2 (5 bases each). The CDR3 runs to 15 residues. Trimming shortened V by 3 bases and J by 2 bases, and 14 bases separated the two germline ends. CDR1 is MGHRA and CDR2 is YSYEKL in the germline V gene. In nucleotides, the CDR3 is TGCGCCAGCAGCCACGAGCGAGGGGAGCCCTACGAGCAGTACTTC. It codes for CASSHERGEPYEQYF.

Ten or more counts support this clonotype. The V and J genes are TRBV29-1 and TRBJ2-7; D is perhaps TRBD2 (6 bases). Trimming cost V 3 bases and J 0 bases, with 15 bases left between them. The CDR3 is made up of 15 amino acids. Germline V gene sequence: CDR1 SQVTM, CDR2 ANQGSEA. CDR3 bases: TGCAGCGTTGAGATCTGGCGGGACCTCTCCTACGAGCAGTACTTC. It is translated as CSVEIWRDLSYEQYF.

The table lists this clonotype with a few counts. This chain uses TRBV19 with TRBJ1-1; tentatively, D is TRBD1 (5 bases). CDR1 is LNHDA and CDR2 is SQIVND in the germline V gene (reference sequence). The V end lost 6 bases, the J end lost 1 base, and 15 bases lay between the germline ends. The CDR3 loop spans 15 amino acids. In nucleotides, the CDR3 is TGTGCCAGTAGCCCAACCCGACAGAGGAACACTGAAGCTTTCTTT. Its protein is CASSPTRQRNTEAFF.

This clonotype occurred many times. The J gene is TRBJ1-1, the V gene TRBV11-2; the D is unclear. The CDR3 has 13 residues. Trimming pared 8 bases from V and 1 base from J, leaving 11 bases between. Germline loops: CDR1 SGHAT, CDR2 FQNNGV. The CDR3 DNA sequence: TGTGCCAGCTTACAGCAGCAGAACACTGAAGCTTTCTTT. Its protein is CASLQQQNTEAFF. The full variable domain, with the rest looked up from reference TRBV11-2 and TRBJ1-1, is EAGVAQSPRYKIIEKRQSVAFWCNPISGHATLYWYQQILGQGPKLLIQFQNNGVVDDSQLPKDRFSAERLKGVDSTLKIQPAKLEDSAVYLCASLQQQNTEAFFGQGTRLTVV.

This clonotype was detected a few times. The chain recombines TRBV29-1 with TRBJ1-1; D unclear. Looked up from germline, CDR1 is SQVTM and CDR2 is ANQGSEA. Trimming took off 3 bases at V and 3 bases at J, with 17 bases between the two ends. The CDR3 is 15 residues long. In DNA form, the CDR3 reads TGCAGCGTTGATGGAGTCTCTTGGCTGGACACTGAAGCTTTCTTT. Encoded protein: CSVDGVSWLDTEAFF.

In its sample, this clonotype was seen a few times. The chain carries TRBV20-1 and TRBJ1-5; 7 nucleotides agree with TRBD1. V trimming: 0 bases; J trimming: 4 bases; junction bases outside the gene matches: 9. The CDR3 contains 16 residues. The germline V gene has CDR1 DFQATT and CDR2 SNEGSKA (reference sequence). The CDR3 loop is CSARDWGRDSNQPQHF. For the CDR3, the DNA is TGCAGTGCTAGAGATTGGGGCCGGGACAGTAATCAGCCCCAGCATTTT.

This clonotype was recorded many times. The chain has TRBV6-1 and TRBJ1-2, with D perhaps TRBD1 (6 bases). V dropped 2 bases and J dropped 4 bases, with 17 bases sitting between them. Germline CDR1 reads MNHNS; CDR2 reads SASEGT. This CDR3 region has 16 residues. The CDR3 nucleotides read TGTGCCAGCAGTGAACGATCGGGGGGCACAGGCTATGGCTACACCTTC. It encodes CASSERSGGTGYGYTF.

Ten or more counts support this clonotype. Here the CDR3 DNA reads TGTGCCAGCAGCTTCCCCTACCACTCAGAAGATAACTATGGCTACACCTTC. Translation: CASSFPYHSEDNYGYTF. The V call is TRBV11-2, the J call TRBJ1-2; D is ambiguous. The CDR3 contains 17 residues. Trimming removed 3 bases from V and 1 base from J, with 18 bases in between. Germline-derived CDR1 and CDR2 are SGHAT and FQNNGV. Complete variable domain (other parts from reference TRBV11-2 and TRBJ1-2): EAGVAQSPRYKIIEKRQSVAFWCNPISGHATLYWYQQILGQGPKLLIQFQNNGVVDDSQLPKDRFSAERLKGVDSTLKIQPAKLEDSAVYLCASSFPYHSEDNYGYTFGSGTRLTVV.

On this clonotype: Sequence at one end of the junction differs from germline and may be a read error. The chain links TRBV5-5 to TRBJ2-7; D is perhaps TRBD2 (6 bases). Germline V gene lookup returns CDR1 SGHKS and CDR2 YYEKEE (reference sequence). CDR3 length: 16 residues. This CDR3 reads CASSQRRDHFSYEQCF. Here the CDR3 DNA reads TGTGCCAGCAGCCAACGGAGGGATCATTTCTCCTACGAGCAGTGCTTC.

This chain links TRBV6-1 with TRBJ1-1; D unresolved. Per germline, CDR1 MNHNS and CDR2 SASEGT. With 6 bases removed from V and 2 bases from J, the gap between germline ends came to 13 bases. The CDR3 has 14 residues. CDR3 amino acids: CASSPAPGNTEAFF. Here the CDR3 DNA reads TGTGCCAGCAGCCCCGCGCCAGGTAACACTGAAGCTTTCTTT.

The chain has TRBV11-2 and TRBJ1-6; D is unresolved. Germline CDR1 reads SGHAT; CDR2 reads FQNNGV. V was shortened by 1 base and J by 6 bases, with 10 bases between the two germline ends. There are 15 residues in the CDR3. The CDR3 region is CASSLVGMLNSPLHF. DNA for the CDR3: TGTGCCAGCAGCTTAGTAGGGATGCTTAATTCACCCCTCCACTTT.

This clonotype was seen a handful of times. V gene TRBV19 combines with J gene TRBJ1-5; D not certain. The CDR3 extends over 10 amino acids. Germline CDR1 LNHDA, CDR2 SQIVND (reference sequence). V dropped 4 bases and J dropped 16 bases, with 11 bases sitting between them. CDR3 region: CASSRTRFHF. The DNA for the CDR3 is TGTGCCAGTAGTAGGACCCGTTTTCATTTT. Supplemented by reference TRBV19 and TRBJ1-5, the full variable domain reads DGGITQSPKYLFRKEGQNVTLSCEQNLNHDAMYWYRQDPGQGLRLIYYSQIVNDFQKGDIAEGYSVSREKKESFPLTVTSAQKNPTAFYLCASSRTRFHFGDGTRLSIL.

There are a few counts of this clonotype. J is TRBJ2-2 and V is TRBV28; tentative D call: TRBD1 (5 bases). From germline, CDR1 is MDHEN and CDR2 SYDVKM. V was pared by 6 bases and J by 4 bases, with 12 bases between. This CDR3 is 14 amino acids long. The CDR3: CASRTGHLTGELFF. CDR3 nucleotides: TGTGCCAGCAGAACTGGACACCTCACCGGGGAGCTGTTTTTT.